Given below is one T cell receptor (beta chain) in context. The antigen is not known. The data were taken from a study of shared clonotypes between healthy human individuals. Study details: A donor's plate count was three for CD4 naive and three for CD4 memory; CD8 naive had two and CD8 memory one. General study findings and limits: Collection of samples was limited to blood; tissue repertoires likely differ. Represented diversity (both genetic and exposure-history) was limited by the small number of donors. Memory subsets had estimated richness that was generally smaller than that of naive subsets.

Germline lookup yields CDR1 SGHRS and CDR2 YFSETQ. Trimming cost V 4 bases and J 4 bases, with 9 bases left between them. CDR3 length: 14 amino acids. Only in-frame clones appear in the TCRdb table, and some are missing; sequencing was by immunoSEQ multiplex PCR. Among roughly 1,000,000 clones listed, 70% to 80% were seen once. What was sequenced was memory CD4+ T cells from PBMCs. The subset here: CD45RA-negative fraction. The receptor was derived from a man between 18 and 29 years old in good health. Some clones in this sample may be carry-over from other donors' samples. V and J are TRBV5-1 and TRBJ2-6; D perhaps matches TRBD1 (6 bases). The CDR3 loop reads CASSPGTGANVLTF. CDR3 in DNA: TGCGCCAGCAGCCCGGGGACAGGGGCCAACGTCCTGACTTTC. The full variable domain, completed using reference TRBV5-1 and TRBJ2-6, is KAGVTQTPRYLIKTRGQQVTLSCSPISGHRSVSWYQQTPGQGLQFLFEYFSETQRNKGNFPGRFSGRQFSNSRSEMNVSTLELGDSALYLCASSPGTGANVLTFGAGSRLTVL.